The 25 T cell receptor beta chains given below trace back to one sample, sequenced in a study of cytotoxic CD8 clonotypes in ibrutinib-treated CLL (dated by TCRdb to the early 2020s). This sample's time point label indicates: less than 30 months on ibrutinib. Receptors were amplified or captured by the immunoSEQ multiplex PCR assay. In its TCRdb copy, this immuneACCESS table keeps in-frame sequences only and misses some clones. Where compared with another copy, unresolved V genes explain less than half of these, and the others have no known cause. Recorded for this sample are about 50,000 clones; less than 85% of them occurred a single time. Around 21% of the sample belongs to the ten largest clones. Source: PBMCs, taken after 24 months of ibrutinib treatment. The receptors shown here come from a human donor with chronic lymphocytic leukemia.

Within the sample, this clone is medium-sized. V and J are TRBV7-9 and TRBJ2-5; TRBD1 might be the D (5 bases). Germline loops: CDR1 SEHNR, CDR2 FQNEAQ (reference sequence). V was shortened by 5 bases and J by 8 bases, with 24 bases between the two germline ends. The length of the CDR3 is 16 residues. For the CDR3, the DNA is TGTGCCAGCAGCCCCCGTGGGGCGGCAAGAGACGGTACCCAGTACTTC. Encoded protein: CASSPRGAARDGTQYF.

V gene TRBV6-1 combines with J gene TRBJ1-4; 9 bases map to TRBD1. Losses at the gene ends were 4 bases for V and 7 bases for J; bases not matched to a gene: 1. The germline V gene encodes CDR1 MNHNS and CDR2 SASEGT. This CDR3 is 13 amino acids long. CDR3 sequence: CASSADRGEKLFF. The DNA for the CDR3 is TGTGCCAGCAGTGCGGACAGGGGTGAAAAACTGTTTTTT.

The chain has TRBV7-6 and TRBJ1-1; D remains ambiguous. The germline gives CDR1 SGHVS, CDR2 FNYEAQ. The CDR3 consists of 16 residues. Trimming pared 5 bases from V and 0 bases from J, leaving 16 bases between. CDR3 bases: TGTGCCAGCAGCCCATCCGCGGGCAACATGAACACTGAAGCTTTCTTT. It translates to CASSPSAGNMNTEAFF.

This clone was seen only once. The chain carries TRBV5-1 and TRBJ2-5; possible D gene TRBD2, 6 bases. The V end was cut by 4 bases, the J end by 1 base, with 17 bases between. CDR1 is SGHRS and CDR2 is YFSETQ in the germline V gene. The CDR3 has 16 residues. This CDR3 reads CASSQGTDGTQETQYF. In DNA form, the CDR3 reads TGCGCCAGCAGCCAAGGGACTGATGGGACCCAAGAGACCCAGTACTTC.

This clone was observed a handful of times. J is TRBJ1-1 and V is TRBV7-9; 10 nucleotides line up with TRBD1. The CDR3 sequence is 16 residues long. Germline CDR1 is SEHNR and CDR2 is FQNEAQ (reference sequence). Losses at the gene ends were 6 bases for V and 10 bases for J; bases not matched to a gene: 17. The CDR3 DNA reads TGTGCCAGCAGTCCCGAGTTGGGACAGGGGAGGCGAGGAGCTTTCTTT. Its translation is CASSPELGQGRRGAFF.

The J gene is TRBJ2-2, the V gene TRBV11-2, with 8 bases identical to TRBD2. The CDR3 runs to 13 residues. V gave up 5 bases and J gave up 7 bases; unmatched junction bases: 3. The germline V gene encodes CDR1 SGHAT and CDR2 FQNNGV. CDR3 nucleotide sequence: TGTGCCAGCAGCGGTACTAGCGGCGGGGAGCTGTTTTTT. Translating gives CASSGTSGGELFF.

V usage is TRBV5-4 and J usage is TRBJ1-2; D is undetermined. The ends were cut back, 6 bases at V and 3 bases at J, with 9 bases in the middle. The CDR3 has 12 amino acids. CDR1 is SGHNT, CDR2 YYREEE, per germline (reference sequence). CDR3 sequence (DNA): TGTGCCAGCATTGCCGAGGACTATGGCTACACCTTC. This encodes CASIAEDYGYTF.

The genes are TRBV15 and TRBJ2-5; D is uncertain. This CDR3 spans 12 amino acids. The V end was cut by 4 bases, the J end by 7 bases, with 10 bases between. Per germline, CDR1 LNHNV and CDR2 YYDKDF (reference sequence). CDR3 loop: CATSIALGTQYF. The CDR3 nucleotides read TGTGCCACCAGCATAGCCTTGGGGACCCAGTACTTC.

The chain combines TRBV5-1 with TRBJ2-7; 10 bases are a match to TRBD1. Trimming took 0 bases from V and 3 from J; bases not matched to a gene: 0. Germline-derived CDR1 and CDR2 are SGHRS and YFSETQ. The CDR3 spans 14 residues. The CDR3 DNA reads TGCGCCAGCAGCTTGGGGACAGGGGGCTACGAGCAGTACTTC. Its translation: CASSLGTGGYEQYF.

In its sample, this clone was seen once. This chain joins TRBV7-9 and TRBJ2-7; 7 positions agree with TRBD1. Germline V gene data show CDR1 as SEHNR and CDR2 as FQNEAQ (reference sequence). The CDR3 sequence is 16 residues long. Trimming removed 5 bases from V and 4 bases from J; junction bases left unmatched: 14. CDR3 amino acids: CASSRYSGTDPYEQYF. Written as DNA, the CDR3 is TGTGCCAGCAGCCGGTACTCGGGGACAGACCCGTACGAGCAGTACTTC.

The chain recombines TRBV27 with TRBJ2-6; weak D call: TRBD2 (6 bases). The CDR3 has 16 amino acids. Per the germline V gene, CDR1 is MNHEY and CDR2 is SMNVEV (reference sequence). Trimming cost V 3 bases and J 0 bases, with 9 bases left between them. The CDR3 DNA follows: TGTGCCAGCAGTTTGCGGGACCGCTCTGGGGCCAACGTCCTGACTTTC. Protein product: CASSLRDRSGANVLTF.

The V and J genes are TRBV7-9 and TRBJ2-1, with D perhaps TRBD1 or TRBD2 (7 bases each). V lost 0 bases to trimming and J lost 7 bases, with 16 bases between them. The CDR3 length is 16 residues. Germline V gene sequence: CDR1 SEHNR, CDR2 FQNEAQ (reference sequence). The CDR3 sequence: CASSLALAAGGNEQFF. The CDR3 nucleotides are TGTGCCAGCAGCTTAGCTCTAGCGGCAGGGGGGAATGAGCAGTTCTTC.

This clone was observed a few times. The chain employs TRBV19 and TRBJ1-4; TRBD1 might be the D (5 bases). From germline, CDR1 is LNHDA and CDR2 SQIVND (reference sequence). The CDR3 runs to 15 residues. V was clipped by 5 bases and J by 2 bases, with 12 bases between them. The CDR3 here is CASSSLPGTNEKLFF. CDR3 sequence (DNA): TGTGCCAGTAGTTCCCTCCCAGGGACTAATGAAAAACTGTTTTTT.

The table lists this clone with a count of one. J is TRBJ1-2 and V is TRBV10-3; the D is unclear. The V gene lost 0 bases and the J gene lost 8 bases, with 10 bases spanning the gap. This CDR3 is built from 13 residues. Germline lookup yields CDR1 ENHRY and CDR2 SYGVKD. For the CDR3, the DNA is TGTGCCATCAGTGAGTCGATCGGGCTGGGCTACACCTTC. Its protein is CAISESIGLGYTF.

The J gene is TRBJ1-6, the V gene TRBV2; D is perhaps TRBD1 (5 bases). Trimming pared 4 bases from V and 7 bases from J, leaving 14 bases between. The CDR3 covers 15 residues. CDR1 SNHLY and CDR2 FYNNEI come from the germline V gene. The CDR3 sequence: CASSVQDPKNSPLHF. CDR3 nucleotide sequence: TGTGCCAGCAGTGTACAGGACCCTAAGAATTCACCCCTCCACTTT.

This sequence joins TRBV6-6 and TRBJ1-2, with a weak D call TRBD1 (6 bases). V was pared by 5 bases and J by 4 bases, with 17 bases between. The CDR3 has 15 amino acids. Germline V gives CDR1 MNHNY, CDR2 SVGAGI (reference sequence). CDR3: CASSHIRTAAYGYTF. The CDR3 coding sequence is TGTGCCAGCAGTCACATAAGGACAGCTGCCTATGGCTACACCTTC.

The chain couples TRBV28 to TRBJ2-7; no firm D call. The V end was cut by 4 bases, the J end by 5 bases, with 9 bases between. CDR1 and CDR2 from the germline V gene are MDHEN and SYDVKM. The CDR3 is 12 residues long. Here the CDR3 DNA reads TGTGCCAGCAGTTCCCTTTTTGACGAGCAGTACTTC. It is translated as CASSSLFDEQYF.

The chain links TRBV6-1 to TRBJ1-3; D not resolved. The CDR3 is 16 residues long. Germline V gene sequence: CDR1 MNHNS, CDR2 SASEGT. Trimming pared 2 bases from V and 0 bases from J, leaving 11 bases between. The CDR3 coding sequence is TGTGCCAGCAGTGAACGAAGCCTGTCCTCTGGAAACACCATATATTTT. Protein sequence: CASSERSLSSGNTIYF.

The CDR3 protein is CASSKEAGNNNQPQHF. CDR3 DNA: TGTGCCAGCAGCAAAGAGGCGGGGAATAACAATCAGCCCCAGCATTTT. This rearrangement joins TRBV21-1 to TRBJ1-5. TRBV21-1 is tagged as a pseudogene. This CDR3 region has 16 residues.

V usage is TRBV25-1 and J usage is TRBJ2-7; TRBD2 agrees at 8 bases. Germline V gene data show CDR1 as MGHDK and CDR2 as SYGVNS. After removal of 3 bases from V and 6 bases from J, the junction contained 7 bases not matched to a gene. This CDR3 spans 14 amino acids. CDR3 loop: CASSDPRLAGEQYF. The CDR3 DNA reads TGTGCCAGCAGTGACCCTCGCCTAGCGGGCGAGCAGTACTTC.

The chain recombines TRBV21-1 with TRBJ2-7. TRBV21-1 counts as a pseudogene. The length of the CDR3 is 9 residues. CDR3 bases: TGTGCCGGATCCTACGAGCAGTACTTC. Protein sequence: CAGSYEQYF.

V usage is TRBV5-1 and J usage is TRBJ2-1, with 7 nucleotides matching TRBD2. After removal of 3 bases from V and 4 bases from J, the junction contained 4 bases not matched to a gene. The germline V gene has CDR1 SGHRS and CDR2 YFSETQ. This CDR3 is 14 amino acids long. DNA of the CDR3: TGCGCCAGCAGCTCGGGAGGCAATTACAATGAGCAGTTCTTC. It is translated as CASSSGGNYNEQFF.

This chain connects TRBV6-5 to TRBJ1-2, with D unresolved. Per germline, CDR1 MNHEY and CDR2 SVGAGI. V lost 0 bases to trimming and J lost 2 bases, with 13 bases between them. There are 16 residues in the CDR3. Here the CDR3 reads CASSYSSDTDNYGYTF. CDR3 coding DNA: TGTGCCAGCAGTTACTCGTCGGATACAGACAACTATGGCTACACCTTC.

This clone was counted between two and nine times. The V call is TRBV10-2, the J call TRBJ1-1, with D perhaps TRBD1 (6 bases). The CDR3 loop spans 13 amino acids. Germline assignment: CDR1 WSHSY and CDR2 SAAADI. Trimming removed 2 bases from V and 5 bases from J, with 9 bases in between. The CDR3 sequence is CASSEGGATEAFF. The CDR3 DNA is TGCGCCAGCAGTGAGGGGGGGGCTACTGAAGCTTTCTTT.

V is TRBV19 and J is TRBJ1-5, with a possible D match to TRBD1 (5 bases). Germline V lookup: CDR1 LNHDA, CDR2 SQIVND (reference sequence). This CDR3 comprises 17 residues. Trimming left V 0 bases short and J 0 bases short, with 12 bases between. CDR3 protein: CASSIDRRGVSNQPQHF. In DNA form, the CDR3 reads TGTGCCAGTAGTATAGATCGAAGGGGTGTTAGCAATCAGCCCCAGCATTTT.